Detailed here is one T cell receptor beta chain. Antigen specificity is unknown. The record originates from a study of cytomegalovirus exposure and HLA in healthy donors. The PCR made use of 60 Vbeta and 13 Jbeta primers. TCRdb's copy holds only in-frame clones and misses some; the assay was immunoSEQ multiplex PCR. Of over 150,000 clones in the sample, roughly 78% are singletons; the top ten hold 1%. Trimming removed 1 base from V and 1 base from J; junction bases left unmatched: 6. Germline CDR1 LGHNA, CDR2 YSLEER. The length of the CDR3 is 17 residues. Study results and limitations: What TCR beta sequences reportedly achieved was accurate prediction of HLA-A and HLA-B alleles in most subjects.

Input material: PBMCs. The chain uses TRBV4-3 and TRBJ1-1, with 10 bases identical to TRBD1. This TCR was sampled from a woman aged 50 to 60 in good health and CMV-seropositive. CDR3 amino acids: CASSQGAGDRGNTEAFF. The CDR3 nucleotides read TGCGCCAGCAGCCAAGGTGCAGGGGACAGGGGGAACACTGAAGCTTTCTTT.